This T cell receptor (beta chain) was sequenced during a study of monozygotic twins with inflammatory bowel disease. Each UMI harboured a 6-nucleotide sample barcode and was appended via template switching. TCRdb re-called the 5' RACE reads and catalogs CDR3 proteins one per entry, DNA excluded. Its listing shows approximately 200,000 distinct CDR3 sequences. Per donor there was one draw, yielding a blood sample of roughly 2.3 ml. Germline lookup yields CDR1 MGHRA and CDR2 YSYEKL. The CDR3 length is 16 residues. The receptor comes from a human donor with ulcerative colitis or Crohn's disease, or a healthy co-twin of an affected twin (not recorded which). The chain links TRBV4-1 to TRBJ2-1; with no DNA, the TCRdb D assignment of TRBD1 cannot be verified. The sequenced sample was blood. CDR3 region: CASSQVGRGLRNEQFF.